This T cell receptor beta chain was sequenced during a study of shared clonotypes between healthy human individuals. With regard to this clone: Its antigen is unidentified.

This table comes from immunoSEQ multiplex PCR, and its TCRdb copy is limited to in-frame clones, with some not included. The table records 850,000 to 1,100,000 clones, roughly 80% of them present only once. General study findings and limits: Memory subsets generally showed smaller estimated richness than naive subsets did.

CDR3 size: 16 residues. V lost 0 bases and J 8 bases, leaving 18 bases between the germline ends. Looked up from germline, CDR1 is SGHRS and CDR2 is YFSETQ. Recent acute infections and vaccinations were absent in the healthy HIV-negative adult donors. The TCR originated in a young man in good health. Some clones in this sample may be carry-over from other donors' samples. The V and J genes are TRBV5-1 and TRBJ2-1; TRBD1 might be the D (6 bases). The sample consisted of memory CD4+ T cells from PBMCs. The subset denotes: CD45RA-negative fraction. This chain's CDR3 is CASSLGTGFVYDEQFF. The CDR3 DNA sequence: TGCGCCAGCAGCTTGGGAACAGGGTTCGTTTATGATGAGCAGTTCTTC. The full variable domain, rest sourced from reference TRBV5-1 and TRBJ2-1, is KAGVTQTPRYLIKTRGQQVTLSCSPISGHRSVSWYQQTPGQGLQFLFEYFSETQRNKGNFPGRFSGRQFSNSRSEMNVSTLELGDSALYLCASSLGTGFVYDEQFFGPGTRLTVL.